This T cell receptor beta chain appears in the sequencing data of a study of blood T cell repertoires in COVID-19. TCRdb's copy holds only in-frame clones and misses some; the assay was immunoSEQ multiplex PCR. The data show around 95,000 clones, more than 65% seen once. Germline V gene sequence: CDR1 SGDLS, CDR2 YYNGEE. The ends lost 0 bases at V and 8 bases at J; junction bases unmatched: 5. This CDR3 has 15 amino acids. The specimen sequenced was peripheral blood. The V and J genes are TRBV9 and TRBJ2-1; 10 nucleotides match TRBD2. The clonotype originates from an older man with active or convalescent COVID-19. The CDR3 is CASSVASGSRDEQFF. The CDR3 DNA reads as TGTGCCAGCAGCGTAGCTAGCGGGAGTAGGGATGAGCAGTTCTTC.